A selection of T cell receptor beta chains follows, all from one sample in a study of OX40 agonist ivuxolimab in advanced cancers. Clones were read by immunoSEQ multiplex PCR, and TCRdb kept only the in-frame ones, dropping some. The repertoire holds almost 70,000 clones, with 80% to 90% as singletons. The sample consisted of CD4+ or CD8+ T cells sorted from blood, taken in a trial of the OX40 agonist ivuxolimab. The receptors were sampled from an adult with an advanced solid tumor such as melanoma, head and neck, liver or kidney cancer. Each CDR3 is given with its conserved first and last residue. D genes are given only for firm matches. Rows may omit the clone size; those that give it use once, few, many or a size class.

j_gene	d_gene	v_gene	abundance	CDR3aa	CDR3nt
TRBJ1-2	NA	TRBV29-1	NA	CSVEDRGRYGYTF	TGCAGCGTTGAAGATCGCGGCCGCTATGGCTACACCTTC
TRBJ2-1	NA	TRBV4-1	NA	CASSHRVGTPHFYNEQFF	TGCGCCAGCAGCCATCGCGTCGGGACTCCCCATTTCTACAATGAGCAGTTCTTC
TRBJ1-3	NA	TRBV7-2	NA	CASSSNGPGAGNTIYF	TGTGCCAGCAGTTCCAACGGACCAGGGGCTGGAAACACCATATATTTT
TRBJ1-2	NA	TRBV27	once	CASSAGRGYTF	TGTGCCAGCAGTGCCGGACGCGGCTACACCTTC
TRBJ2-1	NA	TRBV19	NA	CASSPSYWAANEQFF	TGTGCCAGTAGCCCCTCTTACTGGGCCGCCAATGAGCAGTTCTTC
TRBJ2-5	TRBD2	TRBV7-8	NA	CASSPYGLAELRGETQYF	TGTGCCAGCAGCCCGTACGGTCTAGCGGAACTTCGGGGAGAGACCCAGTACTTC
TRBJ2-1	NA	TRBV10-1	NA	CASSEPPVGKQFF	TGCGCCAGCAGTGAGCCTCCGGTGGGGAAGCAGTTCTTC
TRBJ2-7	NA	TRBV6-5	NA	CASSYSKQHYEQYF	TGTGCCAGCAGTTACTCGAAACAGCACTACGAGCAGTACTTC
TRBJ2-5	TRBD1	TRBV5-1	NA	CASRSQSRGQETQYF	TGCGCCAGCAGATCCCAAAGCAGGGGGCAAGAGACCCAGTACTTC
TRBJ2-7	TRBD2	TRBV29-1	NA	CSASTSSYEQYF	TGCAGCGCATCGACTAGCAGCTACGAGCAGTACTTC
TRBJ2-2	NA	TRBV6-4	NA	CASRQTNTGELFF	TGTGCCAGCAGACAGACAAACACCGGGGAGCTGTTTTTT
TRBJ2-7	NA	TRBV6-6	NA	CASRDIAVTYEQYF	TGTGCCAGCAGGGACATAGCGGTCACCTACGAGCAGTACTTC
TRBJ1-2	NA	TRBV30	NA	CAWSPQGPGYTF	TGTGCCTGGAGCCCCCAGGGTCCTGGCTACACCTTC
TRBJ2-7	NA	TRBV27	NA	CASSRWPPGGEQYF	TGTGCCAGCAGCCGTTGGCCCCCAGGGGGGGAGCAGTACTTC
TRBJ1-6	TRBD1	TRBV7-8	NA	CASSPGQGSSPLHF	TGTGCCAGCAGCCCTGGACAGGGGAGCTCACCCCTCCACTTT
TRBJ2-5	TRBD2	TRBV5-1	NA	CASSPPPAGGGETQYF	TGCGCCAGCAGCCCACCCCCAGCGGGAGGGGGGGAGACCCAGTACTTC
TRBJ2-3	NA	TRBV30	NA	CACPTPGDTDTQYF	TGTGCCTGCCCTACGCCAGGGGACACAGATACGCAGTATTTT
TRBJ2-3	NA	TRBV5-1	NA	CASSSERGTDTQYF	TGCGCCAGCAGCTCCGAACGGGGGACAGATACGCAGTATTTT
TRBJ2-1	NA	TRBV5-1	NA	CASSSAWTEQFF	TGCGCCAGCAGTTCCGCCTGGACTGAGCAGTTCTTC
TRBJ1-1	NA	TRBV2	once	CASSDLVITEAFF	TGTGCCAGCAGTGATTTGGTGATCACTGAAGCTTTCTTT
TRBJ2-7	NA	TRBV11-2	NA	CASSLVTFPGEQYF	TGTGCCAGCAGCTTAGTAACATTCCCCGGGGAGCAGTACTTC
TRBJ2-5	TRBD1	TRBV7-2	NA	CASKPPGGRAVETQYF	TGTGCCAGCAAACCTCCAGGGGGCAGGGCGGTCGAGACCCAGTACTTC
TRBJ1-5	NA	TRBV29-1	NA	CSVLTGLNQPQHF	TGCAGCGTGCTGACAGGCCTCAATCAGCCCCAGCATTTT
TRBJ2-1	TRBD2	TRBV5-8	NA	CASKLTSGSFNEQFF	TGTGCCAGCAAGTTGACTAGCGGGAGTTTTAATGAGCAGTTCTTC
TRBJ1-1	NA	TRBV2	NA	CASSELAENTEAFF	TGTGCCAGCAGTGAACTGGCAGAGAACACTGAAGCTTTCTTT
TRBJ1-5	NA	TRBV19	once	CASSIGPNNQPQHF	TGTGCCAGTAGTATAGGTCCAAACAATCAGCCCCAGCATTTT
TRBJ2-2	NA	TRBV5-5	NA	CASSDLGTLNTGELFF	TGTGCCAGCAGCGACCTCGGGACGCTGAACACCGGGGAGCTGTTTTTT
TRBJ2-1	TRBD2	TRBV19	NA	CASKWREGNEQFF	TGTGCCAGTAAGTGGCGGGAGGGCAATGAGCAGTTCTTC
TRBJ1-4	NA	TRBV18	once	CASSPAAGNEKLFF	TGTGCCAGCTCACCAGCGGCAGGGAATGAAAAACTGTTTTTT
TRBJ1-5	NA	TRBV2	few	CASSEGRGLSGQPQHF	TGTGCCAGCAGTGAAGGTAGAGGGCTCTCGGGCCAGCCCCAGCATTTT
TRBJ1-2	NA	TRBV29-1	NA	CSVEDRDGNYGYTF	TGCAGCGTTGAGGATAGGGACGGCAACTATGGCTACACCTTC